A single sample is the source of the 26 T cell receptor beta chains below, sequenced in a study of shared clonotypes between healthy human individuals. Naive CD8 populations comprised CD45RO-negative cells positively selected for CCR7, excluding terminally differentiated effector memory CD45RA+ cells. Assay used: immunoSEQ multiplex PCR; TCRdb lists only in-frame clones, some missing. This sample yields some 630,000 clones, of which roughly 96% are seen a single time; 0.095% to 0.13% belongs to the top ten. Sequenced input: naive CD8+ T cells sorted from blood. The origin of the receptors is a woman in her thirties in good health.

This chain links TRBV5-1 with TRBJ1-2; TRBD1 is a possible D gene (6 bases). V was cut by 2 bases and J by 2 bases, with 10 bases left in between. The CDR3 is 14 amino acids. CDR1 and CDR2 from the germline V gene are SGHRS and YFSETQ. CDR3 sequence: CASSLPTGNYGYTF. CDR3 DNA sequence: TGCGCCAGCAGCTTACCTACAGGGAACTATGGCTACACCTTC. Based on the CDR3 plus reference TRBV5-1 and TRBJ1-2, the full variable domain is KAGVTQTPRYLIKTRGQQVTLSCSPISGHRSVSWYQQTPGQGLQFLFEYFSETQRNKGNFPGRFSGRQFSNSRSEMNVSTLELGDSALYLCASSLPTGNYGYTFGSGTRLTVV.

The V and J genes are TRBV27 and TRBJ2-1; 9 nucleotides line up with TRBD2. CDR3 size: 16 residues. V lost 5 bases and J lost 1; bases outside the gene matches: 6. In germline, CDR1 is MNHEY, CDR2 SMNVEV (reference sequence). CDR3 residues: CASSPSSGNSYNEQFF. CDR3 in DNA: TGTGCCAGCAGTCCCTCTAGCGGGAATTCCTACAATGAGCAGTTCTTC.

The count of this clone is one. The chain couples TRBV5-6 to TRBJ2-3, with 8 nucleotides matching TRBD1. The length of the CDR3 is 15 residues. Germline V gene data show CDR1 as SGHDT and CDR2 as YYEEEE. The V and J ends lost 2 bases and 5 bases, in that order; junction bases with no gene match: 7. The CDR3 DNA reads TGTGCCAGCAGCTTCGTGACAGGGGTGATAGATACGCAGTATTTT. This encodes CASSFVTGVIDTQYF.

Here the CDR3 reads CASSRVTGNEQFF. The CDR3, as DNA: TGCGCCAGCAGCAGAGTAACGGGGAATGAGCAGTTCTTC. V is TRBV4-1 and J is TRBJ2-1; D possibly corresponds to TRBD2 (5 bases). V was cut by 5 bases and J by 7 bases, with 12 bases left in between. This CDR3 has 13 amino acids. CDR1 is MGHRA and CDR2 is YSYEKL in the germline V gene.

The chain uses TRBV6-6 and TRBJ2-7, with D perhaps TRBD1 (5 bases). CDR1 is MNHNY and CDR2 is SVGAGI in the germline V gene (reference sequence). CDR3 length equals 16 residues. Trimming took off 0 bases at V and 1 base at J, with 13 bases between the two ends. The CDR3 region is CASSYSSRVLSYEQYF. The CDR3 DNA follows: TGTGCCAGCAGTTACTCGAGCAGGGTCCTTTCCTACGAGCAGTACTTC.

The chain joins TRBV5-6 to TRBJ1-2, with a tentative D call TRBD1 (5 bases). V dropped 7 bases and J dropped 3 bases, with 16 bases sitting between them. The germline CDR1 and CDR2 sequences are SGHDT and YYEEEE. This CDR3 region has 14 residues. Here the CDR3 reads CASGTLQGHYGYTF. The CDR3 DNA follows: TGTGCCAGCGGTACACTCCAGGGCCACTATGGCTACACCTTC.

The rearrangement uses TRBV6-4 and TRBJ2-1; the match to TRBD2 covers 14 bases. Unmatched junction bases numbered 1, after V lost 1 base and J lost 8 bases. Germline V gives CDR1 MRHNA, CDR2 SNTAGT. CDR3 size: 15 residues. DNA for the CDR3: TGTGCCAGCAGTGACTGGACTAGCGGGAGGTATGAGCAGTTCTTC. Its protein product is CASSDWTSGRYEQFF.

The chain recombines TRBV30 with TRBJ2-7, with D perhaps TRBD2 (5 bases). The CDR3 has 12 amino acids. V lost 0 bases to trimming and J lost 6 bases, with 9 bases between them. Germline V gene data show CDR1 as GTSNPN and CDR2 as SVGIG (reference sequence). CDR3 residues: CAWSVLRAEQYF. In DNA form, the CDR3 reads TGTGCCTGGAGTGTACTGAGGGCCGAGCAGTACTTC.

V and J are TRBV5-1 and TRBJ2-7; D is unresolved. The length of the CDR3 is 12 residues. Trimming took off 3 bases at V and 2 bases at J, with 6 bases between the two ends. CDR1 and CDR2 (germline): SGHRS, YFSETQ. CDR3 region: CASSSYPYEQYF. CDR3 DNA: TGCGCCAGCAGCTCTTATCCCTACGAGCAGTACTTC.

Here the CDR3 DNA reads TGCAGCGTCGCGGACTCTTCCTACAATGAGCAGTTCTTC. This codes for CSVADSSYNEQFF. This chain links TRBV29-1 with TRBJ2-1, with a weak D call TRBD2 (5 bases). This CDR3 contains 13 residues. From germline, CDR1 is SQVTM and CDR2 ANQGSEA. The V gene lost 6 bases and the J gene lost 1 base, with 10 bases spanning the gap.

The chain combines TRBV2 with TRBJ2-7; no reliable D call. The CDR3 length is 16 residues. Germline V CDR1 and CDR2: SNHLY, FYNNEI. Trimming left V 2 bases short and J 1 base short, with 15 bases between. CDR3 sequence reads: CASSESSDLPSYEQYF. The CDR3 DNA sequence: TGTGCCAGCAGTGAATCGTCCGACCTTCCATCCTACGAGCAGTACTTC.

This clone appeared a few times. Other DNA variants within this sample encode the same CDR3. The chain is built from TRBV28 and TRBJ1-1; possibly TRBD1 for D (6 bases). V was clipped by 2 bases and J by 4 bases, with 8 bases between them. In germline, CDR1 is MDHEN, CDR2 SYDVKM. The CDR3 contains 13 residues. Here the CDR3 reads CASSLGGGTEAFF. For the CDR3, the DNA is TGTGCCAGCAGTTTAGGGGGCGGCACTGAAGCTTTCTTT. The full variable domain, its missing parts supplied by reference TRBV28 and TRBJ1-1, is DVKVTQSSRYLVKRTGEKVFLECVQDMDHENMFWYRQDPGLGLRLIYFSYDVKMKEKGDIPEGYSVSREKKERFSLILESASTNQTSMYLCASSLGGGTEAFFGQGTRLTVV.

V gene TRBV5-1 combines with J gene TRBJ2-3; the match to TRBD2 covers 13 bases. The CDR3 consists of 16 residues. Germline trimming cut 4 bases from V and 4 bases from J; bases unmatched to any gene: 6. Germline CDR1 reads SGHRS; CDR2 reads YFSETQ. In DNA form, the CDR3 reads TGCGCCAGCAGCCCGGGACTAGCGGGAAGAGCAGATACGCAGTATTTT. Translated: CASSPGLAGRADTQYF.

V gene TRBV6-6 combines with J gene TRBJ2-5, with TRBD1 as a possible D gene (5 bases). The J call is uncertain, as TRBJ2-7 better fits the DNA end. CDR1 and CDR2 from the germline V gene are MNHNY and SVGAGI (reference sequence). CDR3 length equals 12 residues. The DNA of the CDR3 is TGTGCCAGCAGTAACAGGTCCCACGAGCAGTACTTC. Translating it yields CASSNRSHEQYF.

This clone showed up just once. The chain combines TRBV7-2 with TRBJ1-3, with TRBD1 matching over 9 bases. This CDR3 is built from 15 residues. The germline V gene encodes CDR1 SGHTA and CDR2 FQGNSA. Trimming at V came to 5 bases and at J to 4 bases, leaving 6 bases not matched to a gene. The CDR3 is CASSTGTGSGNTIYF. CDR3 bases: TGTGCCAGCAGCACCGGGACAGGGTCAGGAAACACCATATATTTT.

V is TRBV27 and J is TRBJ1-2; D remains ambiguous. Germline V CDR1 and CDR2: MNHEY, SMNVEV (reference sequence). The CDR3 is made up of 11 amino acids. Deletions cut 10 bases from V and 6 bases from J, with 12 bases between. The CDR3 coding sequence is TGTGCCACCCGGGCGCGACATGGCTACACCTTC. Encoded protein: CATRARHGYTF.

J is TRBJ2-5 and V is TRBV2, with 12 bases identical to TRBD2. This CDR3 is built from 15 residues. The germline V gene has CDR1 SNHLY and CDR2 FYNNEI. V lost 6 bases to trimming and J lost 5 bases; unmatched junction nucleotides: 7. The CDR3 loop is CASRLAGGPQETQYF. The CDR3 DNA is TGTGCCAGCAGGCTAGCGGGAGGGCCTCAGGAGACCCAGTACTTC.

As regards this clone: A junction boundary mismatches the germline segment, possibly from a read error. The chain couples TRBV6-5 to TRBJ1-1; no definite D call. Germline loops: CDR1 MNHEY, CDR2 SVGAGI. The CDR3 sequence is 9 residues long. The CDR3 nucleotides are TGCCTGACGAACACTGAAGCTTTCTTT. Protein product: CLTNTEAFF.

This clone was counted a single time. The chain couples TRBV6-1 to TRBJ2-6; maybe TRBD1 (7 bases). Germline-derived CDR1 and CDR2 are MNHNS and SASEGT. The CDR3 length is 18 residues. The V gene lost 0 bases and the J gene lost 2 bases, with 14 bases spanning the gap. The CDR3 bases are TGTGCCAGCAGTGAAGCAGACAGGGACTCGGCTGGGGCCAACGTCCTGACTTTC. This codes for CASSEADRDSAGANVLTF.

CDR3 coding DNA: TGTGCCAGTTTTGGAGCAGGGCTACAGCCCCAGCATTTT. This codes for CASFGAGLQPQHF. The chain is built from TRBV19 and TRBJ1-5, with a possible D match to TRBD1 (5 bases). CDR1 LNHDA and CDR2 SQIVND come from the germline V gene (reference sequence). The CDR3 length is 13 residues. Trimming took 8 bases from V and 7 from J, leaving 15 bases between them.

The chain employs TRBV5-1 and TRBJ2-4; the match to TRBD1 covers 7 bases. V trimming: 4 bases; J trimming: 0 bases; junction bases outside the gene matches: 7. CDR3 size: 16 residues. In germline, CDR1 is SGHRS, CDR2 YFSETQ. The chain's CDR3 is CASSPGTDLAKNIQYF. The CDR3 DNA reads as TGCGCCAGCAGCCCCGGGACAGATTTAGCCAAAAACATTCAGTACTTC.

V is TRBV29-1 and J is TRBJ2-7; D might be TRBD1 (5 bases). V gave up 4 bases and J gave up 5 bases, with 9 bases separating them. Germline CDR1 SQVTM, CDR2 ANQGSEA. The CDR3 sequence is 11 residues long. CDR3 DNA sequence: TGCAGCGTTGGGACAAGGCACGAGCAGTACTTC. Its translation: CSVGTRHEQYF.

Concerning this clone itself: In the same sample, other DNA sequences code for this CDR3. The rearrangement links TRBV9 to TRBJ2-7; the D is unclear. The CDR3 has 14 amino acids. The V end was cut by 0 bases, the J end by 2 bases, with 9 bases between. The germline V gene has CDR1 SGDLS and CDR2 YYNGEE. This chain's CDR3 is CASSVGTGAYEQYF. Here the CDR3 DNA reads TGTGCCAGCAGCGTAGGGACGGGTGCCTACGAGCAGTACTTC.

The sample holds one count of this clone. V gene TRBV7-2 combines with J gene TRBJ2-7; a possible D gene is TRBD1 (6 bases). The CDR3 runs 16 residues. Trimming cost V 5 bases and J 5 bases, with 22 bases left between them. Germline loops: CDR1 SGHTA, CDR2 FQGNSA. CDR3 protein: CASSPRQAAGEDEQYF. CDR3 DNA sequence: TGTGCCAGCAGCCCTAGACAGGCGGCCGGGGAAGACGAGCAGTACTTC.

The V and J genes are TRBV15 and TRBJ1-2; TRBD1 matches at 7 bases. Germline V gene lookup returns CDR1 LNHNV and CDR2 YYDKDF (reference sequence). The CDR3 extends over 14 amino acids. J gave up 6 bases and V 0 bases, and 4 bases lay outside the gene matches. CDR3 in amino acids: CATSRDAGGDGYTF. CDR3 coding DNA: TGTGCCACCAGCAGAGATGCAGGGGGAGATGGCTACACCTTC.

The chain joins TRBV19 to TRBJ2-5, with TRBD2 identical over 11 bases. Germline loops: CDR1 LNHDA, CDR2 SQIVND (reference sequence). There are 16 residues in the CDR3. V lost 6 bases and J lost 3; bases outside the gene matches: 9. The CDR3 loop is CASRFAVLAGEETQYF. CDR3 sequence (DNA): TGTGCCAGTAGGTTCGCAGTACTAGCGGGAGAAGAGACCCAGTACTTC.